These 10 T cell receptor beta chains came from one sample sequenced in a study of shared clonotypes between healthy human individuals. The repertoire was sequenced with immunoSEQ multiplex PCR; TCRdb's copy has only in-frame clones and lacks some. This table holds around 2,000,000 clones, 85% to 95% found once. Terminally differentiated effector memory CD45RA+ cells were excluded from the naive CD8 cells, which were CD45RO-negative and positively selected for CCR7. The sample comprised naive CD8+ T cells sorted from blood. These receptors were collected from a man between 18 and 29 years old in good health.

The V gene is TRBV30, the J gene TRBJ2-2; D is ambiguous. Trimming stripped 0 bases from V and 4 bases from J, with 6 bases between. The CDR3 sequence is 13 residues long. CDR1 and CDR2 (germline): GTSNPN, SVGIG (reference sequence). The CDR3 DNA reads as TGTGCCTGGAGTGTACTCGGCACCGGGGAGCTGTTTTTT. This encodes CAWSVLGTGELFF.

The V gene is TRBV27, the J gene TRBJ2-2, with D unclear. The V gene's germline CDR1 is MNHEY and CDR2 SMNVEV (reference sequence). The CDR3 extends over 11 amino acids. The germline V and J ends were trimmed by 5 bases and 8 bases, with 6 bases remaining between them. The chain's CDR3 is CASSVGGELFF. The CDR3 nucleotides read TGTGCCAGCAGTGTCGGGGGGGAGCTGTTTTTT.

V gene TRBV7-8 combines with J gene TRBJ2-5, with D unresolved. Per germline, CDR1 SGHVS and CDR2 FQNEAQ. The CDR3 has 14 amino acids. Trimming cost V 4 bases and J 5 bases, with 14 bases left between them. Here the CDR3 DNA reads TGTGCCAGCAGCTCCACCCCACTTAGTGAGACCCAGTACTTC. It is translated as CASSSTPLSETQYF.

The rearrangement uses TRBV4-1 and TRBJ2-7; D unclear. The CDR3 has 13 amino acids. The V gene's germline CDR1 is MGHRA and CDR2 YSYEKL. V was cut by 2 bases and J by 4 bases, with 9 bases left in between. The CDR3 region has the DNA TGCGCCAGCAGCCAATGGTTTGATTACGAGCAGTACTTC. The encoded protein is CASSQWFDYEQYF.

The chain's CDR3 is CASSPGQGAPDTQYF. CDR3 in DNA: TGCGCCAGCAGCCCGGGACAGGGGGCCCCAGATACGCAGTATTTT. The chain joins TRBV5-1 to TRBJ2-3; TRBD1 matches 12 bases. Trimming removed 4 bases from V and 4 bases from J; junction bases left unmatched: 4. The CDR3 contains 15 residues. Germline loops: CDR1 SGHRS, CDR2 YFSETQ.

As concerns this clone: Other DNA sequences in the sample encode the same CDR3. This CDR3 reads CASSYSTGLEQYF. CDR3 nucleotide sequence: TGTGCCAGCAGTTACTCGACCGGTCTCGAGCAGTACTTC. The genes are TRBV6-5 and TRBJ2-7; D is undetermined. Germline CDR1 and CDR2: MNHEY and SVGAGI. The CDR3 sequence is 13 residues long. V was shortened by 0 bases and J by 6 bases, with 9 bases between the two germline ends.

The count of this clone is one. This chain joins TRBV6-5 and TRBJ1-6; weak D call: TRBD1 (6 bases). In germline, CDR1 is MNHEY, CDR2 SVGAGI. V shed 5 bases and J shed 5 bases, with 10 bases lying between them. The CDR3 is 14 amino acids. The CDR3 DNA reads as TGTGCCAGCAGTCTAGGGGGTAATAATTCACCCCTCCACTTT. As protein: CASSLGGNNSPLHF.

The chain employs TRBV6-5 and TRBJ2-7; the D gene is possibly TRBD1 (6 bases). Germline CDR1 reads MNHEY; CDR2 reads SVGAGI. The CDR3 length is 14 residues. Between the trimmed V and J ends, which lost 2 bases and 2 bases, there was a span of 10 bases. Here the CDR3 DNA reads TGTGCCAGCAGTTACCGACAGGCTACCTACGAGCAGTACTTC. Amino acids: CASSYRQATYEQYF.

The chain recombines TRBV7-8 with TRBJ2-7, with D possibly being TRBD2 (5 bases). Trimming took off 3 bases at V and 6 bases at J, with 12 bases between the two ends. CDR1 is SGHVS, CDR2 FQNEAQ, per germline. There are 13 residues in the CDR3. The CDR3: CASSLLPGSEQYF. The CDR3 DNA follows: TGTGCCAGCAGCTTGTTGCCTGGGAGCGAGCAGTACTTC.

The chain carries TRBV18 and TRBJ1-1, with 7 bases aligning to TRBD1. Germline CDR1 KGHSH, CDR2 LQKENI. There are 16 residues in the CDR3. V gave up 3 bases and J gave up 1 base; unmatched junction bases: 8. The CDR3 here is CASSPRTGHRNTEAFF. For the CDR3, the DNA is TGTGCCAGCTCACCCAGGACAGGCCACAGGAACACTGAAGCTTTCTTT.